This T cell receptor beta chain was sequenced for a study of cytomegalovirus exposure and HLA in healthy donors. The table came from immunoSEQ multiplex PCR; TCRdb's copy has only in-frame clones and leaves some out. The repertoire holds about 220,000 clones, around 90% seen once, with about 1% in the top ten. Germline V gene sequence: CDR1 SNHLY, CDR2 FYNNEI. The CDR3 is 17 residues long. V trimming: 6 bases; J trimming: 4 bases; junction bases outside the gene matches: 17. Sequenced material: PBMCs. The TCR originated in a young woman in good health and CMV-seronegative. The rearrangement joins TRBV2 to TRBJ2-7; 8 positions agree with TRBD1. CDR3 DNA sequence: TGTGCCAGCAGGGACAGGGATTTAAGGCTACTGGGGTACGAGCAGTACTTC. Amino acid sequence: CASRDRDLRLLGYEQYF.